The 10 T cell receptor beta chains presented below share a single source sample, sequenced in a study of blood T cells in healthy people across ages. A second about 7 to 12 cycle PCR used barcoded and J-beta primers. TCRdb used MiXCR to reprocess the 5' RACE reads, holding one entry per CDR3 protein. The sample has about 970,000 distinct CDR3 sequences, roughly 51% seen once. Sequencing was carried out using blood. These receptor sequences come from a woman between 55 and 75 years old in good health.

The V and J genes are TRBV15 and TRBJ1-2, with 8 bases identical to TRBD1. Looked up from germline, CDR1 is LNHNV and CDR2 is YYDKDF (reference sequence). The CDR3 contains 12 residues. Trimming removed 5 bases from V and 7 bases from J; junction bases left unmatched: 3. CDR3 DNA sequence: TGTGCCACCAGCCGAGGACAGGGTGGCTACACCTTC. It specifies CATSRGQGGYTF.

The rearrangement uses TRBV6-2 or TRBV6-3 and TRBJ1-2, with D possibly matching TRBD1 (6 bases). Per the germline V gene, CDR1 is MNHEY and CDR2 is SVGEGT. CDR3 size: 16 residues. Trimming stripped 5 bases from V and 4 bases from J, with 20 bases between. The CDR3 nucleotides read TGTGCCAGCAGTCGCGCCCTTGGACAGTTCCCCTATGGCTACACCTTC. It codes for CASSRALGQFPYGYTF.

In this sample, this clonotype turned up a few times. The V gene is TRBV6-5, the J gene TRBJ2-7; D possibly corresponds to TRBD2 (6 bases). The germline CDR1 and CDR2 sequences are MNHEY and SVGAGI. The CDR3 is made up of 14 amino acids. V gave up 6 bases and J gave up 3 bases, with 15 bases separating them. CDR3 DNA sequence: TGTGCCAGCAGCCGTAATCCGGGACTCTACGAGCAGTACTTC. Amino acid sequence: CASSRNPGLYEQYF.

This clonotype was seen only a few times. CDR3 in amino acids: CASRLDYEQYF. In DNA form, the CDR3 reads TGTGCCAGCCGGTTGGATTACGAGCAGTACTTC. The chain combines TRBV12-3 or TRBV12-4 with TRBJ2-5; D call uncertain. The tail of the sequence fits TRBJ2-7 better, so the J call may be wrong. This CDR3 contains 11 residues.

CDR3 sequence reads: CSATSSVTGGSYNEQFF. The CDR3 DNA follows: TGCAGTGCCACGTCGTCAGTAACCGGCGGCTCCTACAATGAGCAGTTCTTC. The chain couples TRBV20-1 to TRBJ2-1, with D unclear. Trimming shortened V by 6 bases and J by 0 bases, and 21 bases separated the two germline ends. Germline assignment: CDR1 DFQATT and CDR2 SNEGSKA (reference sequence). The CDR3 runs to 17 residues.

The chain combines TRBV10-3 with TRBJ2-1; D is unresolved. Germline CDR1 reads ENHRY; CDR2 reads SYGVKD. V was trimmed by 4 bases and J by 6 bases, leaving 7 bases between them. This CDR3 is built from 12 residues. DNA for the CDR3: TGTGCCATCAGTGGTACGAGCAATGAGCAGTTCTTC. Amino acids: CAISGTSNEQFF.

CDR3 sequence reads: CASSLEPGELFF. The CDR3 DNA reads TGTGCCAGCAGCCTCGAACCCGGGGAGCTGTTTTTT. The J gene is TRBJ2-2, the V gene TRBV3-1; no clear D gene. The CDR3 sequence is 12 residues long. V was shortened by 4 bases and J by 6 bases, with 6 bases between the two germline ends. Germline V gives CDR1 LGHDT, CDR2 YNNKEL (reference sequence).

The chain combines TRBV20-1 with TRBJ2-7, with 7 bases that match TRBD1. J lost 3 bases, V lost 4 bases, and 3 bases had no gene match. Germline lookup yields CDR1 DFQATT and CDR2 SNEGSKA (reference sequence). This CDR3 has 12 amino acids. CDR3 residues: CSATRTGYEQYF. CDR3 in DNA: TGCAGTGCTACCAGGACAGGCTACGAGCAGTACTTC.

The V call is TRBV29-1, the J call TRBJ2-6; no firm D call. Per germline, CDR1 SQVTM and CDR2 ANQGSEA. The CDR3 consists of 15 residues. Trimming took off 4 bases at V and 0 bases at J, with 10 bases between the two ends. DNA for the CDR3: TGCAGCGTTGGCTCTGGTATCTCTGGGGCCAACGTCCTGACTTTC. Translating gives CSVGSGISGANVLTF.

This chain links TRBV7-9 with TRBJ2-7; TRBD2 matches at 8 bases. Germline CDR1 reads SEHNR; CDR2 reads FQNEAQ (reference sequence). The J segment lost 2 bases and the V segment lost 10 bases, leaving 4 bases of the junction unmatched. The CDR3 loop spans 12 amino acids. Here the CDR3 DNA reads TGTGCCACCCGGGGACTAGCCTACGAGCAGTACTTC. Translated, it gives CATRGLAYEQYF.